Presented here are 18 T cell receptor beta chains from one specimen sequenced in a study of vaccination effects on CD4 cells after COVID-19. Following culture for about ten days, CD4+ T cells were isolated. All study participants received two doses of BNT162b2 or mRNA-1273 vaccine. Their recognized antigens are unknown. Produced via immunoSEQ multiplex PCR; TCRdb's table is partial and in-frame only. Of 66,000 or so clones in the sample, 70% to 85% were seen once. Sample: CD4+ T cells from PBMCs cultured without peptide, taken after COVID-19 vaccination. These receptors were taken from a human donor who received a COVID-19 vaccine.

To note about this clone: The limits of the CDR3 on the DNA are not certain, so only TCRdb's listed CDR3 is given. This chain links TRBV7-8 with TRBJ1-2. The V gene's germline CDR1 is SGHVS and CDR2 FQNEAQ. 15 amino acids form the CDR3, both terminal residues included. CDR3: CASSPLSTSGYGYTF.

The DNA for the CDR3 is TGTGCCCCTATATGGGTCGAGCAGTACGTC. The encoded protein is CAPIWVEQYV. The chain joins TRBV28 to TRBJ2-7; no firm D call. Between the trimmed V and J ends, which lost 11 bases and 6 bases, there was a span of 11 bases. This CDR3 has 10 amino acids. Germline-derived CDR1 and CDR2 are MDHEN and SYDVKM.

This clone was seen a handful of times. The DNA for the CDR3 is TGCGCCAGCAGCTTGGCCGGACAGGGTGGCGACGAGCAGTACGTC. Protein product: CASSLAGQGGDEQYV. V and J are TRBV5-1 and TRBJ2-7; TRBD1 agrees at 8 bases. Germline values: CDR1 SGHRS, CDR2 YFSETQ. There are 15 residues in the CDR3. J gave up 5 bases and V 0 bases, and 7 bases lay outside the gene matches.

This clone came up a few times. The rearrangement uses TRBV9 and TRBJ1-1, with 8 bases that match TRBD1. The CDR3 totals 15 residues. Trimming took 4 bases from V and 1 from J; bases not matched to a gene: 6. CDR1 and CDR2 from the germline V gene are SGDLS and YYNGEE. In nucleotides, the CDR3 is TGTGCCAGCAGCTCGGCCGGGACAGGGAACACTGAAGCTTTCTTT. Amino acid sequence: CASSSAGTGNTEAFF. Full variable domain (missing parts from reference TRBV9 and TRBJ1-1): DSGVTQTPKHLITATGQRVTLRCSPRSGDLSVYWYQQSLDQGLQFLIQYYNGEERAKGNILERFSAQQFPDLHSELNLSSLELGDSALYFCASSSAGTGNTEAFFGQGTRLTVV.

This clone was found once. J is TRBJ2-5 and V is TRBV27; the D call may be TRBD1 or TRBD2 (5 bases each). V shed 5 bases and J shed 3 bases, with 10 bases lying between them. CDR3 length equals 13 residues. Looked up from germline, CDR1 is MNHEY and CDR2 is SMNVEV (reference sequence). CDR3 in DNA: TGTGCCAGCAGTCGGGACCCAAAAGAGACCCAGTACTTC. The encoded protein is CASSRDPKETQYF.

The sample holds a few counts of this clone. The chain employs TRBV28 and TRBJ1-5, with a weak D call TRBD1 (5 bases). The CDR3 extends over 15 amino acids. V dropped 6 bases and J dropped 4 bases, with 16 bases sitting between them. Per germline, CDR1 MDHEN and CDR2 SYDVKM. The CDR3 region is CASSLGAGPNQPQHF. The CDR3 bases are TGTGCCAGCAGCCTCGGGGCAGGCCCGAATCAGCCCCAGCATTTT.

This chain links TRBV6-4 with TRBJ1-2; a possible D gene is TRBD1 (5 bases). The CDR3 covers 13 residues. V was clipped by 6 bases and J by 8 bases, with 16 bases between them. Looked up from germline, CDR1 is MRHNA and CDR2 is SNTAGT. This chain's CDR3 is CASRLSGSYGYTF. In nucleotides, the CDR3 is TGTGCCAGCAGATTATCAGGGAGTTACGGCTACACCTTC.

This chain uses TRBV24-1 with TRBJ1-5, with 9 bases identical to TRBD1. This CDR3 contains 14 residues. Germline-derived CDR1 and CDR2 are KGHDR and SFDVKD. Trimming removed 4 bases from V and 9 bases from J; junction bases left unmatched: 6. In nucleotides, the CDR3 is TGTGCCACCAGTGACCCGGGACAGGGAGCGCCCCAGCATTTT. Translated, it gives CATSDPGQGAPQHF.

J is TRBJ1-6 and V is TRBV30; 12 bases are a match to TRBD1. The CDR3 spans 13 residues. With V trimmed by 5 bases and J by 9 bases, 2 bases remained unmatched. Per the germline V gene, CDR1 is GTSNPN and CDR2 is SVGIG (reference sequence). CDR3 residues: CAWAGQGASPLHF. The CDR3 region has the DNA TGTGCCTGGGCGGGACAGGGGGCTTCACCCCTCCACTTT.

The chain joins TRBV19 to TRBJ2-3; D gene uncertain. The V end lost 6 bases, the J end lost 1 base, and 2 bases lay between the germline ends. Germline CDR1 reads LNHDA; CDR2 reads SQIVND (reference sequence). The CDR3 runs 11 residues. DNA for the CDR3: TGTGCCAGTAGCCGCACAGATACGCAGTATTTT. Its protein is CASSRTDTQYF. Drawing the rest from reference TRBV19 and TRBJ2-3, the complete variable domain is DGGITQSPKYLFRKEGQNVTLSCEQNLNHDAMYWYRQDPGQGLRLIYYSQIVNDFQKGDIAEGYSVSREKKESFPLTVTSAQKNPTAFYLCASSRTDTQYFGPGTRLTVL.

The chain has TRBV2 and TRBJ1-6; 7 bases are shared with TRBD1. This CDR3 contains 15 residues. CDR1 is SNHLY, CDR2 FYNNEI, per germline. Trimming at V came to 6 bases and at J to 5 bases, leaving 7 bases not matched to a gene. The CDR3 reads CASRATGADNSPLHF. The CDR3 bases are TGTGCCAGCAGGGCTACAGGGGCGGATAATTCACCCCTCCACTTT.

CDR3 residues: CASSLEATTYYEQYV. DNA of the CDR3: TGTGCCAGCAGCTTAGAGGCGACTACCTACTACGAGCAGTACGTC. The chain combines TRBV11-2 with TRBJ2-7; perhaps TRBD2 as D (5 bases). Trimming left V 0 bases short and J 3 bases short, with 12 bases between. Per germline, CDR1 SGHAT and CDR2 FQNNGV. The CDR3 loop spans 15 amino acids.

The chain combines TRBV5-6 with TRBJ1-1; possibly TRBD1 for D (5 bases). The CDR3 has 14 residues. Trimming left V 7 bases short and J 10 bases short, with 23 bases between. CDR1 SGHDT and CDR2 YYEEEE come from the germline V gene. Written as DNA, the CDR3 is TGTGCCAGCGAAACCGGGACTCAAATGGCTACAGCTTTCTTT. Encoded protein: CASETGTQMATAFF.

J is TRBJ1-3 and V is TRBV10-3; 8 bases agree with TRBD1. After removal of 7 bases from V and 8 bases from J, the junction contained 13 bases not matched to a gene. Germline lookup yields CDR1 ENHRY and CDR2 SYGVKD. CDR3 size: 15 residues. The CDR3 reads CAIITKDREGYTIYF. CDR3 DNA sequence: TGTGCCATCATCACTAAGGACAGGGAGGGGTACACCATATATTTT.

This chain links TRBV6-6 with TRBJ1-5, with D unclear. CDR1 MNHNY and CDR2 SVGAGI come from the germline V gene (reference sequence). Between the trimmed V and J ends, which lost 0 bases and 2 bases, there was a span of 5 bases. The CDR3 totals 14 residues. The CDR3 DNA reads TGTGCCAGCAGTTACTCGGGAGGCAATCAGCCCCAGCATTTT. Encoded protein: CASSYSGGNQPQHF.

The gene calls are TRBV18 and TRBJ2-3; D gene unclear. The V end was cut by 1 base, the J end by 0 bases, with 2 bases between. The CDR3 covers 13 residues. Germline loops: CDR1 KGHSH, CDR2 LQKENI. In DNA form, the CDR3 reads TGTGCCAGCTCACCACAGAGCACAGATACGCAGTATTTT. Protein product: CASSPQSTDTQYF. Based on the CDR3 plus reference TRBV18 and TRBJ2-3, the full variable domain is NAGVMQNPRHLVRRRGQEARLRCSPMKGHSHVYWYRQLPEEGLKFMVYLQKENIIDESGMPKERFSAEFPKEGPSILRIQQVVRGDSAAYFCASSPQSTDTQYFGPGTRLTVL.

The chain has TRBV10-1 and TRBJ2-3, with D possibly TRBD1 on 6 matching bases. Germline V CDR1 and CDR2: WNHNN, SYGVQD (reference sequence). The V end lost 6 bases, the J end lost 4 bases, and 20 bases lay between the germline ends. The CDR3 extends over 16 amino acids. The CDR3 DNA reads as TGCGCCAGCAGCGGCCCGGGACCCAGGGGCGCAGATACGCAGTATTTT. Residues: CASSGPGPRGADTQYF.

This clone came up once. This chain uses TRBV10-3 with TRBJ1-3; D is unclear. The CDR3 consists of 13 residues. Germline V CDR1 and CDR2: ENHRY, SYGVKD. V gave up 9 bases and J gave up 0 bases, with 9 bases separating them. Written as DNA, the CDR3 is TGTGCCATAACACCGAGCTCTGGAAACACCATATATTTT. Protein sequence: CAITPSSGNTIYF.